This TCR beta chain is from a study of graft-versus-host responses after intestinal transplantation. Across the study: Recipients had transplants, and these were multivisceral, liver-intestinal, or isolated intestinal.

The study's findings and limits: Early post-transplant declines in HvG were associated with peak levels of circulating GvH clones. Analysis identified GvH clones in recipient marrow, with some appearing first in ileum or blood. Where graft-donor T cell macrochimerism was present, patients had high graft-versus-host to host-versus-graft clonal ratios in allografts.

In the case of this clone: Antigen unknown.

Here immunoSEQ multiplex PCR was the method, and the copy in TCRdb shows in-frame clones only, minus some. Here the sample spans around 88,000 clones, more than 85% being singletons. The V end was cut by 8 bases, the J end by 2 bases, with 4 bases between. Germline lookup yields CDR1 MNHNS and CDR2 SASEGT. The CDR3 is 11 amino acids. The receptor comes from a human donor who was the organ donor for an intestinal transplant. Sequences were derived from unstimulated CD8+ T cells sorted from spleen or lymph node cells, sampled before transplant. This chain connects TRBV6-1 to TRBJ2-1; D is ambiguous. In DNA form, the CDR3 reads TGTGCCAGCGGGGCCTACAATGAGCAGTTCTTC. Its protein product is CASGAYNEQFF.